This T cell receptor beta chain is from a study of radiotherapy plus CTLA-4 blockade in lung cancer. Study details: The study recorded objective responses in roughly a sixth of patients and disease control in 31%. General study findings and limits: It was early blood T cell clone dynamics, with interferon-beta, that reportedly best predicted response.

Sequencing was performed with immunoSEQ multiplex PCR; in TCRdb, only in-frame clones are kept and a portion is missing. The table shows 95,000 to 150,000 clones, with around 89% occurring only once. A remark on this clone: Its antigen is unknown.

The CDR3 is 11 residues long. The V gene's germline CDR1 is SQVTM and CDR2 ANQGSEA. Patients with chemo-refractory metastatic non-small-cell lung cancer received focal radiation plus CTLA-4 blockade with ipilimumab. J is TRBJ1-1 and V is TRBV29-1; D not certain. The sequencing used peripheral blood, collected from a patient treated with radiotherapy plus ipilimumab. The receptor was isolated from a human donor with non-small cell lung cancer that progressed on radiotherapy plus ipilimumab. The CDR3 coding sequence is TGCGGTGGGGTTTACGGCACTGAAGCTTTCTTT. Protein: CGGVYGTEAFF.